This TCR beta chain comes out of a study of T cell responses to AZD1222 COVID-19 vaccine. Points from the study as a whole: Spike-wide coverage was observed for vaccine-associated CD4 TCRs, with dominant responses at 160-218 and 743-854. Breadth and depth of Spike-specific TCRs rose after two AZD1222 doses. Mostly white British, mostly female donors; authors suggested clonal diversity may be underestimated.

V lost 4 bases, J lost 5 bases, and 7 bases stayed unmatched. Germline V gives CDR1 SGHRS, CDR2 YFSETQ. The CDR3 is 16 residues long. Assay: immunoSEQ multiplex PCR; the TCRdb copy retains only in-frame clones and omits some. The sample contains 150,000 to 200,000 clones, roughly 91% of which appear only once. Comments on this clone: The antigen remains unidentified.

This TCR was sampled from an adult who received the AZD1222 COVID-19 vaccine. The sequencing used peripheral blood, collected 28 days after the second AZD1222 dose. This chain uses TRBV5-1 with TRBJ2-5; 14 nucleotides match TRBD2. The CDR3 DNA reads TGCGCCAGCAGCGTGGGACTAGCGGGAGTAGGGGAGACCCAGTACTTC. The encoded protein is CASSVGLAGVGETQYF.